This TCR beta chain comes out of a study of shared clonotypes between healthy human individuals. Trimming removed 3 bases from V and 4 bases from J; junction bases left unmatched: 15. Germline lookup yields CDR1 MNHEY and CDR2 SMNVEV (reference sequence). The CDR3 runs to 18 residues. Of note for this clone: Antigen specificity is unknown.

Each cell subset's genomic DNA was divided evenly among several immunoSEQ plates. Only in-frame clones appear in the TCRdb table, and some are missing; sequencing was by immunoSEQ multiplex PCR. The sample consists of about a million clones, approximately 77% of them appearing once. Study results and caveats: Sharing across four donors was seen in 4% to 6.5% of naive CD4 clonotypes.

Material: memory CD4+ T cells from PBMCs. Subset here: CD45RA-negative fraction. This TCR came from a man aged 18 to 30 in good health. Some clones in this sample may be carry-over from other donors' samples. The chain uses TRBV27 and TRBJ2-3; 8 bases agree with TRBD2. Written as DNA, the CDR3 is TGTGCCAGCAGTTTCCAGATCAGGACTAGCTATAATGCAGATACGCAGTATTTT. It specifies CASSFQIRTSYNADTQYF.